Following are 20 T cell receptor beta chains from one sample sequenced in a study of cytomegalovirus exposure and HLA in healthy donors. This PCR relied on a set of 60 Vbeta primers and 13 Jbeta primers. This table comes from immunoSEQ multiplex PCR, and its TCRdb copy is limited to in-frame clones, with some not included. The sample lists around 170,000 clones; 80% to 85% were seen once. Specimen: PBMCs. The receptors were gathered from a woman younger than 35 in good health and CMV-seronegative.

The CDR3 DNA sequence: TGTGCCAGCAGTTACCTCGGGACATCCCAAGAGACCCAGTACTTC. It encodes CASSYLGTSQETQYF. The genes are TRBV6-5 and TRBJ2-5; weak D call: TRBD1 (6 bases). The germline CDR1 and CDR2 sequences are MNHEY and SVGAGI. V was pared by 2 bases and J by 1 base, with 11 bases between. This CDR3 spans 15 amino acids.

V and J are TRBV30 and TRBJ2-7, with 10 positions matching TRBD2. The germline CDR1 and CDR2 sequences are GTSNPN and SVGIG (reference sequence). V lost 3 bases, J lost 9 bases, and 5 bases stayed unmatched. The CDR3 runs 12 residues. This CDR3 is CAWRTSGVGQYF. CDR3 bases: TGTGCCTGGAGAACTAGCGGGGTAGGGCAGTACTTC.

V is TRBV5-1 and J is TRBJ1-1; weak D call: TRBD1 (5 bases). V was trimmed by 3 bases and J by 3 bases, leaving 18 bases between them. Looked up from germline, CDR1 is SGHRS and CDR2 is YFSETQ. The length of the CDR3 is 16 residues. CDR3 DNA: TGCGCCAGCAGCTCCCCGGGGAGCGGGGGGGACACTGAAGCTTTCTTT. Translating it yields CASSSPGSGGDTEAFF.

The chain links TRBV6-5 to TRBJ1-6, with D tentatively TRBD1 (5 bases). CDR3 length: 15 residues. CDR1 and CDR2 (germline): MNHEY, SVGAGI. V was shortened by 4 bases and J by 7 bases, with 14 bases between the two germline ends. This CDR3 is CASSLDKQGNSPLHF. The DNA of the CDR3 is TGTGCCAGCAGTTTAGACAAGCAGGGAAATTCACCCCTCCACTTT.

The V gene is TRBV28, the J gene TRBJ2-7, with TRBD2 as a possible D gene (5 bases). The CDR3 is 13 amino acids. V gave up 2 bases and J gave up 2 bases, with 7 bases separating them. Germline CDR1 and CDR2: MDHEN and SYDVKM. The DNA of the CDR3 is TGTGCCAGCAGTTTAACGGAGGCCTACGAGCAGTACTTC. Protein: CASSLTEAYEQYF. The variable domain in full, with the rest retrieved from reference TRBV28 and TRBJ2-7, is DVKVTQSSRYLVKRTGEKVFLECVQDMDHENMFWYRQDPGLGLRLIYFSYDVKMKEKGDIPEGYSVSREKKERFSLILESASTNQTSMYLCASSLTEAYEQYFGPGTRLTVT.

The rearrangement joins TRBV29-1 to TRBJ1-2, with unresolved D. The CDR3 sequence is 12 residues long. Trimming left V 5 bases short and J 5 bases short, with 12 bases between. CDR1 SQVTM and CDR2 ANQGSEA come from the germline V gene. This CDR3 is CSVTGSPYGYTF. In DNA form, the CDR3 reads TGCAGCGTTACCGGGTCCCCATATGGCTACACCTTC. Complete variable domain (other parts from reference TRBV29-1 and TRBJ1-2): SAVISQKPSRDICQRGTSLTIQCQVDSQVTMMFWYRQQPGQSLTLIATANQGSEATYESGFVIDKFPISRPNLTFSTLTVSNMSPEDSSIYLCSVTGSPYGYTFGSGTRLTVV.

V and J are TRBV18 and TRBJ2-2; 8 bases map to TRBD1. The V and J ends lost 6 bases and 5 bases, in that order; junction bases with no gene match: 14. The CDR3 has 17 residues. The germline CDR1 and CDR2 sequences are KGHSH and LQKENI. In nucleotides, the CDR3 is TGTGCCAGCTCCCGGGCAAGGACAGGGAAGAAAACCGGGGAGCTGTTTTTT. This codes for CASSRARTGKKTGELFF.

The chain recombines TRBV7-8 with TRBJ2-7; TRBD2 is a possible D gene (6 bases). This CDR3 is 15 amino acids long. Germline CDR1 reads SGHVS; CDR2 reads FQNEAQ. Deletions cut 3 bases from V and 1 base from J, with 13 bases between. CDR3 sequence reads: CASSLRAGLSYEQYF. The CDR3 nucleotides read TGTGCCAGCAGCTTGCGTGCGGGACTTTCCTACGAGCAGTACTTC.

V is TRBV30 and J is TRBJ2-5; a possible D gene is TRBD2 (8 bases). CDR3 length: 16 amino acids. Germline V gene sequence: CDR1 GTSNPN, CDR2 SVGIG (reference sequence). V was trimmed by 3 bases and J by 11 bases, leaving 28 bases between them. CDR3 DNA: TGTGCCTGGAGCCGGGACAGCGATCTGATCGGGGGGGAGCAGTACTTC. Translation: CAWSRDSDLIGGEQYF.

This clone has just a few counts. This chain connects TRBV7-2 to TRBJ1-3; a possible D gene is TRBD1 (5 bases). Germline lookup yields CDR1 SGHTA and CDR2 FQGNSA. The length of the CDR3 is 15 residues. The V end was cut by 3 bases, the J end by 2 bases, with 11 bases between. The CDR3 bases are TGTGCCAGCAGCTTCCCAGGGAACACTGGAAACACCATATATTTT. It translates to CASSFPGNTGNTIYF.

This chain joins TRBV7-8 and TRBJ1-1; D unresolved. The germline CDR1 and CDR2 sequences are SGHVS and FQNEAQ. V lost 0 bases and J 4 bases, leaving 6 bases between the germline ends. The CDR3 length is 13 residues. CDR3: CASSLALSTEAFF. In DNA, the CDR3 is TGTGCCAGCAGCTTAGCCCTCTCCACTGAAGCTTTCTTT.

This clone was picked up a small number of times. The chain is built from TRBV7-6 and TRBJ1-5; D not resolved. The CDR3 is made up of 15 amino acids. The germline gives CDR1 SGHVS, CDR2 FNYEAQ. The V and J ends lost 1 base and 5 bases respectively, with 12 bases between them. The CDR3, as DNA: TGTGCCAGCAGCTTAGATCCCAATGTTTATCAGCCCCAGCATTTT. It is translated as CASSLDPNVYQPQHF.

The chain recombines TRBV6-5 with TRBJ2-6; D is ambiguous. Trimming took 8 bases from V and 0 from J, leaving 11 bases between them. The germline gives CDR1 MNHEY, CDR2 SVGAGI. The CDR3 has 15 amino acids. DNA of the CDR3: TGTGCCAGCCACCGTGCGAACTCTGGGGCCAACGTCCTGACTTTC. This sequence encodes CASHRANSGANVLTF.

The gene calls are TRBV7-9 and TRBJ2-1; TRBD1 might be the D (6 bases). V was shortened by 4 bases and J by 6 bases, with 16 bases between the two germline ends. The CDR3 spans 15 residues. Per the germline V gene, CDR1 is SEHNR and CDR2 is FQNEAQ (reference sequence). The CDR3 region is CASSSVRGRTNEQFF. The CDR3 coding sequence is TGTGCCAGCAGCTCGGTCAGGGGCCGCACCAATGAGCAGTTCTTC.

The CDR3 reads CASSSNDRFAFF. DNA for the CDR3: TGTGCCAGCAGCTCCAACGACAGATTCGCTTTCTTT. The chain combines TRBV7-9 with TRBJ1-1, with D tentatively TRBD1 (5 bases). The CDR3 has 12 residues. Germline loops: CDR1 SEHNR, CDR2 FQNEAQ (reference sequence). V lost 4 bases and J 11 bases, leaving 14 bases between the germline ends.

The rearrangement uses TRBV18 and TRBJ1-4; tentative D call: TRBD1 (6 bases). The V end lost 1 base, the J end lost 8 bases, and 14 bases lay between the germline ends. CDR1 is KGHSH and CDR2 is LQKENI in the germline V gene. The CDR3 length is 15 residues. CDR3 region: CASSPLGAAEEKLFF. CDR3 nucleotides: TGTGCCAGCTCACCACTGGGGGCTGCGGAAGAAAAACTGTTTTTT.

V is TRBV19 and J is TRBJ2-1; 10 positions agree with TRBD1. CDR3 length: 13 amino acids. Unmatched junction bases numbered 5, after V lost 6 bases and J lost 9 bases. Germline CDR1 and CDR2: LNHDA and SQIVND (reference sequence). The DNA for the CDR3 is TGTGCCAGTAGGGGACAGGGGCTGATTGAGCAGTTCTTC. Its translation: CASRGQGLIEQFF.

V usage is TRBV5-4 and J usage is TRBJ1-2; D uncertain. Trimming took 0 bases from V and 2 from J, leaving 5 bases between them. Germline CDR1 is SGHNT and CDR2 is YYREEE (reference sequence). The CDR3 extends over 13 amino acids. The CDR3 region has the DNA TGTGCCAGCAGCTTGGGCGAAAACTATGGCTACACCTTC. Amino acids: CASSLGENYGYTF.

This chain connects TRBV11-2 to TRBJ1-5; D is undetermined. Trimming removed 0 bases from V and 7 bases from J, with 7 bases in between. The CDR3 has 13 residues. Germline V gene lookup returns CDR1 SGHAT and CDR2 FQNNGV. CDR3 DNA: TGTGCCAGCAGCTTAGATCCTAGCCAGCCCCAGCATTTT. This translates into CASSLDPSQPQHF.

The chain employs TRBV15 and TRBJ1-5, with D possibly matching TRBD1 (6 bases). CDR1 LNHNV and CDR2 YYDKDF come from the germline V gene (reference sequence). The CDR3 sequence is 18 residues long. V was pared by 4 bases and J by 0 bases, with 19 bases between. CDR3 sequence reads: CATSIRGNLSYSNQPQHF. The CDR3 DNA sequence: TGTGCCACCAGCATAAGGGGGAACTTGTCTTATAGCAATCAGCCCCAGCATTTT.